This entry features one T cell receptor beta chain sequence. This clone was counted a few times. Its target antigen remains unknown. No quality values exist for individual bases; no much larger clone is one base distant. The data were taken from a study of T cell changes during pregnancy in multiple sclerosis (dated by TCRdb to between 2018 and 2021). For the study in its entirety: Changes in the T cell repertoire over the course of pregnancy were examined in this study in women with multiple sclerosis.

Libraries came from the immunoSEQ multiplex PCR assay. Not all clones reach the TCRdb copy of this immuneACCESS table, which keeps in-frame sequences only. Checked studies attribute under half of the gap to unresolved V genes and leave the rest unexplained. The sample table shows approximately 43,000 clones, and around 93% are seen once. 7.5% to 10% of the sample comes from the top ten. The germline V gene provides CDR1 LGHNA and CDR2 YNFKEQ. Between the V and J ends, shortened by 0 bases and 4 bases respectively, the junction contains 18 bases. From the cysteine up to the phenylalanine, the CDR3 has a length of 17 residues. Kept here is only the CDR3 DNA, which spans 51 bases and is read in frame from base 1.

This clonotype was obtained from a female donor with multiple sclerosis, enrolled in a pregnancy study. The rearranged segments are TRBV4-2 and TRBJ1-1, with no reliable assignment of the D segment. Sequencing used CD8+ T cells from peripheral blood mononuclear cells, obtained in the third trimester of pregnancy. The CDR3: CASSQDAGMWGSTEAFF. The nucleotide sequence is TGTGCCAGCAGCCAAGATGCGGGAATGTGGGGAAGCACTGAAGCTTTCTTT.